This record looks at one TCR beta chain sequence and its context. Its recognized antigen is unknown. Per-nucleotide qualities are absent, and no much larger clonotype sits a single base away. CDR1 and CDR2, per the germline V gene, are MGHRA and YSYEKL. V has 3 bases trimmed and J has 0 bases trimmed; junction bases matching no gene number 1. From its cysteine to its phenylalanine, the CDR3 spans 15 amino acids. Solely the CDR3 DNA is kept, with 45 bases framed from the first base. Library construction relied on the immunoSEQ multiplex PCR assay. Each sample had 85,000 to 100,000 TCR templates assayed by the deep sequencing platform. Genomic DNA extracted from sorted T cells was the material used for TCRbeta CDR3 sequencing. For the original study's pipeline: The R programming language was used for clonal analysis of the TCRbeta CDR3 data. Comparing unstimulated samples against CFSE-low samples taken after the reaction was how alloreactive CD4+ and CD8+ clones were defined. Regulatory or non-regulatory origin was assigned to alloreactive CD4+ clones by matching of sequences to sorted unstimulated Treg and non-Treg repertoires. TCRdb took over this immuneACCESS table, retaining in-frame rearrangements with V and J assigned. Such tables are incomplete; in checked studies, under half of the missing clones stem from an unresolved V gene, and the remainder is unexplained. That table furnishes V, J and clone size, whereas the DNA furnished D and trimming. Here the sample has 55,000 to 70,000 clones; just over 90% occur a single time. Clones ranked in the top ten supply roughly two fifths of the sample.

This sample is part of a study of siplizumab effects on memory and regulatory T cells (dated by TCRdb to between 2018 and 2020). Context from the whole study: The study examined how the anti-CD2 antibody siplizumab affects alloreactive T-cell subsets in allogeneic mixed lymphocyte reactions built from human PBMCs. What the authors observed across the whole study: Siplizumab significantly lowered the cumulative frequency of alloreactive sequences that could be traced to unstimulated CD4+ memory T cells. In reactions with siplizumab, an average of roughly 70% of mappable alloreactive CD4+ clones were Treg-derived, compared with 25% to 30% in control reactions. The suppressive function of proliferating Tregs from siplizumab cultures was not functionally confirmed. Unstimulated naive T cells appeared more diverse than memory T cells, and naive cells seemed to contribute substantially to the alloresponse. Because sequences below about 10^-5 frequency were poorly captured, only a minor fraction of alloreactive clones could be mapped to unstimulated subsets. A naive or memory phenotype could not be assigned to roughly 80-97% of proliferating CD4+ or CD8+ clones.

TCRbeta CDR3 sequencing was performed on sorted unstimulated T cells and on proliferating T cells recovered from mixed lymphocyte reactions. Fresh whole blood from about ten HLA-typed healthy donors served as the source for isolating PBMCs. The V and J genes are TRBV4-1 and TRBJ2-1, with 8 bases in between that match TRBD2. Sequenced input: CD8+ T cells sorted from blood. The sequence derives from a human donor in good health. The DNA sequence is given as TGCGCCAGCAGCCAGACTAGCGCCTCCTACAATGAGCAGTTCTTC. This codes for CASSQTSASYNEQFF.